These 15 T cell receptor beta chains originate from one sample sequenced in a study of T cell repertoires in cytomegalovirus infection. Each CDR3 protein gets one entry after TCRdb re-called the reads with MiXCR. Among roughly 920,000 distinct CDR3 sequences listed, 31% were seen once. These receptors have no known antigen. Sequencing was performed on cultured CD8+ T cells from PBMCs, taken from culture after CMV antigen stimulation. Receptors were obtained from a human donor in good health (CMV status not recorded). Some clones in this sample may be carry-over from other donors' samples.

This sequence joins TRBV3-1 and TRBJ2-7; D unresolved. This CDR3 is 16 amino acids long. From germline, CDR1 is LGHDT and CDR2 YNNKEL (reference sequence). V shed 3 bases and J shed 2 bases, with 17 bases lying between them. The CDR3 sequence is CASSHGRPPEPYEQYF. CDR3 nucleotide sequence: TGTGCCAGCAGCCACGGAAGGCCCCCGGAACCCTACGAGCAGTACTTC.

This clonotype has just a few counts. The chain carries TRBV7-3 and TRBJ2-5; TRBD2 matches at 8 bases. J gave up 5 bases and V 4 bases, and 6 bases lay outside the gene matches. The CDR3 totals 14 residues. Germline CDR1 SGHTA, CDR2 FQGTGA. The CDR3: CASSSGTRNETQYF. The CDR3 nucleotides read TGTGCCAGCAGCTCCGGGACTAGAAATGAGACCCAGTACTTC.

Concerning this clonotype: One junction end does not reproduce the germline sequence, and a read error may be involved. The chain has TRBV7-7 and TRBJ2-1, with a weak D call TRBD2 (5 bases). In germline, CDR1 is SSHAT, CDR2 FNYEAQ (reference sequence). The CDR3 spans 15 residues. This CDR3 is CASSPSSGRQNEQFF. DNA for the CDR3: TGTGCTAGCAGCCCTAGCTCTGGAAGGCAGAATGAGCAGTTCTTC.

The table lists this clonotype with a few counts. The rearrangement uses TRBV7-8 and TRBJ1-1; weak D call: TRBD1 (5 bases). The V gene's germline CDR1 is SGHVS and CDR2 FQNEAQ. CDR3 length equals 17 residues. The ends were cut back, 1 base at V and 0 bases at J, with 15 bases in the middle. This CDR3 reads CASSLVGARHMNTEAFF. The CDR3 DNA is TGTGCCAGCAGCTTAGTTGGGGCGCGGCATATGAACACTGAAGCTTTCTTT.

This clonotype was picked up one time. The V and J genes are TRBV19 and TRBJ2-1; D is ambiguous. CDR3 length: 13 residues. V was cut by 4 bases and J by 4 bases, with 8 bases left in between. Germline CDR1 reads LNHDA; CDR2 reads SQIVND (reference sequence). This chain's CDR3 is CASSKAEYNEQFF. The DNA of the CDR3 is TGTGCCAGTAGTAAGGCAGAATACAATGAGCAGTTCTTC.

CDR3 bases: TGTGCCAGCAGTTTCGGAGGGTCGGGCTACGAGCAGTACGTC. This translates into CASSFGGSGYEQYV. J is TRBJ2-7 and V is TRBV28, with a tentative D call TRBD2 (6 bases). CDR1 and CDR2 from the germline V gene are MDHEN and SYDVKM. CDR3 length equals 14 residues. Trimming left V 3 bases short and J 3 bases short, with 12 bases between.

CDR3 nucleotides: TGTGCCAGCAGCTCAGTAGCGGGGTACAATGAGCAGTTCTTC. Translated: CASSSVAGYNEQFF. The chain links TRBV5-6 to TRBJ2-1; TRBD2 matches at 8 bases. The germline V gene encodes CDR1 SGHDT and CDR2 YYEEEE. CDR3 length equals 14 residues. J was trimmed by 4 bases and V by 3 bases; bases with no gene match: 3.

This clonotype showed up just a few times. The rearrangement joins TRBV27 to TRBJ1-2; no firm D call. The V end lost 5 bases, the J end lost 3 bases, and 16 bases lay between the germline ends. Germline CDR1 MNHEY, CDR2 SMNVEV (reference sequence). The CDR3 is 15 amino acids. The DNA of the CDR3 is TGTGCCAGCAGTCCAGGACGGAGCGGTCACTATGGCTACACCTTC. Translation: CASSPGRSGHYGYTF.

This clonotype was seen a few times. The V gene is TRBV4-1, the J gene TRBJ2-7; D is possibly TRBD2 (6 bases). The CDR3 is made up of 17 amino acids. Germline V gene sequence: CDR1 MGHRA, CDR2 YSYEKL. The V and J ends lost 3 bases and 0 bases respectively, with 18 bases between them. CDR3 residues: CASSQVTSFRSSYEQYF. The CDR3 DNA is TGCGCCAGCAGCCAGGTTACTAGCTTCCGGAGCTCCTACGAGCAGTACTTC.

This chain connects TRBV11-2 to TRBJ2-3; D may be TRBD1 (6 bases). The length of the CDR3 is 12 residues. The germline V gene has CDR1 SGHAT and CDR2 FQNNGV. V lost 7 bases and J lost 5, with 10 bases in between. CDR3 amino acids: CASMRGGDTQYF. CDR3 nucleotides: TGTGCCAGCATGAGAGGGGGAGATACGCAGTATTTT.

This clonotype was counted at least ten times. This chain joins TRBV7-2 and TRBJ2-1; unclear D gene. The germline V gene encodes CDR1 SGHTA and CDR2 FQGNSA. The CDR3 totals 14 residues. V gave up 0 bases and J gave up 3 bases, with 6 bases separating them. As DNA, the CDR3 is TGTGCCAGCAGCTTAGCGGTTTACTACAATGAGCAGTTCTTC. Translation gives CASSLAVYYNEQFF.

There are a few counts of this clonotype. The chain is built from TRBV6-2 or TRBV6-3 and TRBJ2-3; 13 bases agree with TRBD2. CDR1 and CDR2 (germline): MNHEY, SVGEGT. CDR3 size: 19 residues. Trimming took 2 bases from V and 2 from J; bases not matched to a gene: 10. The DNA of the CDR3 is TGTGCCAGCAGTTACGACGGGACTAGCGGGGTGAACCTCACAGATACGCAGTATTTT. Translating it yields CASSYDGTSGVNLTDTQYF.

The chain recombines TRBV29-1 with TRBJ1-2, with D possibly being TRBD1 (5 bases). Trimming took off 0 bases at V and 0 bases at J, with 20 bases between the two ends. This CDR3 has 18 amino acids. Germline CDR1 is SQVTM and CDR2 is ANQGSEA. CDR3 bases: TGCAGCGTTGAAGATCAGGTCGACAGCAAGAGTTCTAACTATGGCTACACCTTC. Residues: CSVEDQVDSKSSNYGYTF.

CDR3 protein: CATFRSVWEQYV. Written as DNA, the CDR3 is TGTGCCACCTTTCGGAGCGTCTGGGAGCAGTACGTC. The rearrangement links TRBV10-3 to TRBJ2-7; D uncertain. Trimming took off 10 bases at V and 7 bases at J, with 17 bases between the two ends. This CDR3 comprises 12 residues. The germline V gene encodes CDR1 ENHRY and CDR2 SYGVKD.

This clonotype occurred a few times. The rearrangement uses TRBV6-2 or TRBV6-3 and TRBJ2-1; D ambiguous. Per the germline V gene, CDR1 is MNHEY and CDR2 is SVGEGT. CDR3 length: 14 amino acids. Trimming pared 7 bases from V and 2 bases from J, leaving 12 bases between. CDR3 region: CASILKSPYNEQFF. The CDR3 DNA reads TGTGCCAGCATCCTTAAGTCACCCTACAATGAGCAGTTCTTC.